In its sample, the clone carrying this T cell receptor beta chain was seen a few times. The data stem from a study of blood T cell repertoires in COVID-19. On the study more broadly: Researchers got acute and convalescent COVID-19 samples from the United States, Italy and Spain.

Original analysis: Reference gene primer amplification gave estimated nucleated cell counts. Sequenced by immunoSEQ multiplex PCR; TCRdb stores in-frame clones only, minus some. That table furnishes V, J and clone size, whereas the DNA furnished D and trimming. The sample shows 150,000 to 200,000 clones, 83% of them seen only once. Germline V lookup: CDR1 MNHEY, CDR2 SMNVEV (reference sequence). CDR3 length: 13 residues. V lost 7 bases and J lost 6; bases outside the gene matches: 8. The receptor comes from a woman aged 70-85 years who had recovered from COVID-19. Material for sequencing was peripheral blood. The chain combines TRBV27 with TRBJ1-1; TRBD1 aligns across 7 bases. The CDR3, as DNA: TGTGCCAGCACCGACAGGGAAGGGGCTGAAGCTTTCTTT. Translated, it gives CASTDREGAEAFF.